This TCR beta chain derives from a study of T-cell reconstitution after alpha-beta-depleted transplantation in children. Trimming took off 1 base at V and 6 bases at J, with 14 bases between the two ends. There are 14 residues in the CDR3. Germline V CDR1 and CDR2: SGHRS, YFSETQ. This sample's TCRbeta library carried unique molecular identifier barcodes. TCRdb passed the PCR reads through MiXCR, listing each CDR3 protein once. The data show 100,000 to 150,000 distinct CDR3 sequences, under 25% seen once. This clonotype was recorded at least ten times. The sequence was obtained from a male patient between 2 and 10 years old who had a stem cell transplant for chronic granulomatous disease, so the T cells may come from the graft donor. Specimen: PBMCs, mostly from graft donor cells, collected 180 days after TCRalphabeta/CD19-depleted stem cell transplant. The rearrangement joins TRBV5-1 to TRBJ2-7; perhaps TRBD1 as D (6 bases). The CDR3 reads CASSLSPAGAEQYF. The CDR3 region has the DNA TGCGCCAGCAGCTTGTCCCCGGCAGGGGCCGAGCAGTACTTC.